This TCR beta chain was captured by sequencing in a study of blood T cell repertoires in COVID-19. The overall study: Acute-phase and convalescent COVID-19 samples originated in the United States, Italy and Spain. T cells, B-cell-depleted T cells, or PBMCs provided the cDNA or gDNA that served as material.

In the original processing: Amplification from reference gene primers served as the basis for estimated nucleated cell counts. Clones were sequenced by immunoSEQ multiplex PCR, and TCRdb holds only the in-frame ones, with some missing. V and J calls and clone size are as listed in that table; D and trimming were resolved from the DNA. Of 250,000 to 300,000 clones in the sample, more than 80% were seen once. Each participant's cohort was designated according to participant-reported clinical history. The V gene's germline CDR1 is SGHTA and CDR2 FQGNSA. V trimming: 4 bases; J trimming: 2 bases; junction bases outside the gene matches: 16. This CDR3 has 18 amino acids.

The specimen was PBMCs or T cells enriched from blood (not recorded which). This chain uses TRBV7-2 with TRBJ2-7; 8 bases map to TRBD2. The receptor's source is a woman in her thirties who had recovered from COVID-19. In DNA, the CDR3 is TGTGCCAGCAGCTCATCCAATACCTTTAGCGGGAACCCCTACGAGCAGTACTTC. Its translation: CASSSSNTFSGNPYEQYF.